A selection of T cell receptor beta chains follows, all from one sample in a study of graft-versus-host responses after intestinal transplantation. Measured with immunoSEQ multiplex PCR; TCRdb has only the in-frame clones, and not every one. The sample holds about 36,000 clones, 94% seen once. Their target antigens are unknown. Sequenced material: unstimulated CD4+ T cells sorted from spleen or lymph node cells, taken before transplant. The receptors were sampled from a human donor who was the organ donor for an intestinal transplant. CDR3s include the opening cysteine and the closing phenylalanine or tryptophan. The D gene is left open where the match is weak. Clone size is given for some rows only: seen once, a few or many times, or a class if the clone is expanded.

CDR3: CASGLRALNTEAFF; DNA: TGTGCCAGCGGTCTCAGGGCTTTGAACACTGAAGCTTTCTTT; V: TRBV6-6; J: TRBJ1-1; D: .; size: .
CDR3: CASSLLLAGGPRETQYF; DNA: TGTGCCAGCAGCTTACTGCTAGCGGGGGGGCCGAGGGAGACCCAGTACTTC; V: TRBV11-2; J: TRBJ2-5; D: TRBD2; size: .
CDR3: CASSPTQSTDTQYF; DNA: TGTGCCAGCTCACCAACACAGAGCACAGATACGCAGTATTTT; V: TRBV18; J: TRBJ2-3; D: .; size: .
CDR3: CASSLGGGYNEQFF; DNA: TGTGCCAGCAGCTTGGGGGGGGGCTACAATGAGCAGTTCTTC; V: TRBV5-6; J: TRBJ2-1; D: TRBD2; size: .
CDR3: CAISVDGYNYGYTF; DNA: TGCGCCATCAGTGTAGACGGATACAACTATGGCTACACCTTC; V: TRBV10-3; J: TRBJ1-2; D: .; size: .
CDR3: CASSLDGGYGYTF; DNA: TGTGCCAGCAGCTTGGATGGGGGCTATGGCTACACCTTC; V: TRBV5-4; J: TRBJ1-2; D: .; size: .
CDR3: CASSQDWDREVTGELFF; DNA: TGTGCCAGCAGCCAAGATTGGGACAGGGAGGTCACCGGGGAGCTGTTTTTT; V: TRBV14; J: TRBJ2-2; D: TRBD1; size: .
CDR3: CASSSGQGLLQETQYF; DNA: TGTGCCAGCAGCTCGGGACAGGGCCTCCTACAAGAGACCCAGTACTTC; V: TRBV5-5; J: TRBJ2-5; D: TRBD1; size: .
CDR3: CASSYSWTGPQPQHF; DNA: TGTGCCAGCAGTTACTCGTGGACAGGGCCTCAGCCCCAGCATTTT; V: TRBV6-6; J: TRBJ1-5; D: TRBD1; size: .
CDR3: CASSDIWGRTEAFF; DNA: TGTGCCAGCAGTGACATTTGGGGAAGGACTGAAGCTTTCTTT; V: TRBV25-1; J: TRBJ1-1; D: .; size: .
CDR3: CASSQGTLGWGRANEQFF; DNA: TGTGCCAGCAGCCAAGGCACATTAGGGTGGGGCAGGGCAAATGAGCAGTTCTTC; V: TRBV4-2; J: TRBJ2-1; D: .; size: once
CDR3: CASTITSGGLGEQFF; DNA: TGCGCCAGCACAATAACTAGCGGGGGGCTCGGTGAGCAGTTCTTC; V: TRBV5-1; J: TRBJ2-1; D: TRBD2; size: .
CDR3: CASSKGLGINQPQHF; DNA: TGTGCCAGTAGTAAGGGGTTAGGGATCAATCAGCCCCAGCATTTT; V: TRBV19; J: TRBJ1-5; D: .; size: .
CDR3: CASSDVELEAEQYF; DNA: TGTGCCAGCTCAGACGTGGAGCTTGAGGCCGAGCAGTACTTC; V: TRBV18; J: TRBJ2-7; D: .; size: .
CDR3: CASSLSWTGLTYEQYF; DNA: TGTGCCAGCAGTTTATCGTGGACAGGGTTAACCTACGAGCAGTACTTC; V: TRBV27; J: TRBJ2-7; D: TRBD1; size: once
CDR3: CASSLRSQGETQYF; DNA: TGTGCCAGCAGCCTACGAAGCCAGGGGGAGACCCAGTACTTC; V: TRBV5-4; J: TRBJ2-5; D: .; size: .
CDR3: CASSGGSYNSPLHF; DNA: TGTGCCAGCAGTGGGGGCAGCTATAATTCACCCCTCCACTTT; V: TRBV27; J: TRBJ1-6; D: .; size: .
CDR3: CASSLAGTRRSGANVLTF; DNA: TGCGCCAGCAGCTTGGCTGGGACAAGGCGCTCTGGGGCCAACGTCCTGACTTTC; V: TRBV5-1; J: TRBJ2-6; D: .; size: .
CDR3: CASSLGQGHNSPLHF; DNA: TGTGCCAGCAGCTTAGGACAGGGGCATAATTCACCCCTCCACTTT; V: TRBV11-2; J: TRBJ1-6; D: TRBD1; size: .
CDR3: CASSQVPNQGNQHF; DNA: TGCGCCAGCAGCCAAGTTCCCAACCAGGGGAACCAGCATTTT; V: TRBV4-1; J: TRBJ1-5; D: .; size: .
CDR3: CASSKGASGASYEQYF; DNA: TGTGCCAGCAGCAAAGGGGCCAGCGGGGCCTCCTACGAGCAGTACTTC; V: TRBV21-1; J: TRBJ2-7; D: .; size: once
CDR3: CASSLSPGGSYEQYF; DNA: TGTGCCAGCAGCTTATCTCCAGGGGGCTCCTACGAGCAGTACTTC; V: TRBV7-3; J: TRBJ2-7; D: TRBD1; size: .
CDR3: CASSYRGSGANVLTF; DNA: TGTGCCAGCAGTTACCGAGGTTCCGGGGCCAACGTCCTGACTTTC; V: TRBV6-5; J: TRBJ2-6; D: .; size: .
CDR3: CAWSQGFQETQYF; DNA: TGTGCCTGGAGTCAGGGATTCCAAGAGACCCAGTACTTC; V: TRBV30; J: TRBJ2-5; D: .; size: .
CDR3: CASSQDHGRENTEAFF; DNA: TGTGCCAGCAGCCAAGATCATGGACGGGAGAACACTGAAGCTTTCTTT; V: TRBV14; J: TRBJ1-1; D: .; size: .
CDR3: CAISEGGPGSGANVLTF; DNA: TGTGCCATCAGTGAGGGGGGGCCCGGCTCTGGGGCCAACGTCCTGACTTTC; V: TRBV10-3; J: TRBJ2-6; D: .; size: .
CDR3: CASSPVGAYGYTF; DNA: TGTGCCAGCAGTCCCGTCGGGGCCTATGGCTACACCTTC; V: TRBV7-9; J: TRBJ1-2; D: .; size: .
CDR3: CASSKGGSGGKAYNEQFF; DNA: TGTGCCAGCAGCAAAGGGGGTAGCGGGGGGAAGGCCTACAATGAGCAGTTCTTC; V: TRBV21-1; J: TRBJ2-1; D: .; size: .
CDR3: CSVLIADTQYF; DNA: TGCAGCGTTCTAATCGCAGATACGCAGTATTTT; V: TRBV29-1; J: TRBJ2-3; D: .; size: .
CDR3: CASSQLPAGGPTSSGANVLTF; DNA: TGCGCCAGCAGCCAACTTCCAGCGGGGGGCCCGACTTCCTCTGGGGCCAACGTCCTGACTTTC; V: TRBV4-1; J: TRBJ2-6; D: TRBD2; size: .
CDR3: CASSYSYRGSNYGYTF; DNA: TGTGCCAGCAGTTACTCGTACAGGGGATCTAACTATGGCTACACCTTC; V: TRBV6-5; J: TRBJ1-2; D: TRBD1; size: once
CDR3: CASSLDRINEQFF; DNA: TGTGCCAGCAGCTTAGACCGTATCAATGAGCAGTTCTTC; V: TRBV11-2; J: TRBJ2-1; D: .; size: .
CDR3: CASSVGQGNYGYTF; DNA: TGTGCCAGCAGCGTAGGGCAGGGTAACTATGGCTACACCTTC; V: TRBV9; J: TRBJ1-2; D: .; size: .
CDR3: CASSGPGGGLGTDTQYF; DNA: TGTGCCAGCAGTGGCCCCGGGGGGGGGTTGGGCACAGATACGCAGTATTTT; V: TRBV6-1; J: TRBJ2-3; D: TRBD2; size: once
CDR3: CASSLDRGETQYF; DNA: TGTGCCAGCAGCTTGGACAGGGGTGAGACCCAGTACTTC; V: TRBV5-4; J: TRBJ2-5; D: TRBD1; size: .
CDR3: CASSLDGAARGYTF; DNA: TGTGCCAGCAGCTTGGACGGAGCAGCCCGGGGCTACACCTTC; V: TRBV5-6; J: TRBJ1-2; D: .; size: once
CDR3: CASSQAQGAGQPQHF; DNA: TGCGCCAGCAGCCAAGCGCAGGGGGCTGGGCAGCCCCAGCATTTT; V: TRBV4-1; J: TRBJ1-5; D: TRBD1; size: .
CDR3: CASSFTGDYGYTF; DNA: TGTGCCAGCAGCTTTACAGGGGACTATGGCTACACCTTC; V: TRBV7-2; J: TRBJ1-2; D: TRBD1; size: .
CDR3: CASSPGAGGNTGELFF; DNA: TGTGCCAGCAGCCCTGGGGCAGGGGGCAACACCGGGGAGCTGTTTTTT; V: TRBV5-6; J: TRBJ2-2; D: TRBD1; size: .
CDR3: CASSQVTGRTQYF; DNA: TGCGCCAGCAGCCAAGTCACAGGGAGGACCCAGTACTTC; V: TRBV4-1; J: TRBJ2-5; D: .; size: .
CDR3: CASSLVASGGPTEAFF; DNA: TGTGCCAGCAGCTTAGTAGCATCAGGGGGACCCACTGAAGCTTTCTTT; V: TRBV7-2; J: TRBJ1-1; D: TRBD1; size: .
CDR3: CASSTTGNTGELFF; DNA: TGTGCCAGTAGTACAACAGGGAACACCGGGGAGCTGTTTTTT; V: TRBV19; J: TRBJ2-2; D: .; size: few
CDR3: CASSQGARSATNEKLFF; DNA: TGCGCCAGCAGCCAAGGAGCGCGAAGCGCAACTAATGAAAAACTGTTTTTT; V: TRBV4-1; J: TRBJ1-4; D: .; size: .
CDR3: CASSLDRDRGYEQYF; DNA: TGCGCCAGCAGCCTTGACCGGGACAGGGGCTACGAGCAGTACTTC; V: TRBV4-1; J: TRBJ2-7; D: TRBD1; size: few
CDR3: CASSGVYGYTF; DNA: TGTGCCAGCAGTGGAGTTTATGGCTACACCTTC; V: TRBV6-1; J: TRBJ1-2; D: .; size: .
CDR3: CASRSDSGGEQFF; DNA: TGCGCCAGCAGATCAGATAGCGGGGGCGAGCAGTTCTTC; V: TRBV5-1; J: TRBJ2-1; D: TRBD2; size: .
CDR3: CASSGGEGYGYTF; DNA: TGCGCCAGCAGCGGAGGGGAGGGATATGGCTACACCTTC; V: TRBV4-1; J: TRBJ1-2; D: .; size: .
CDR3: CASSSTGPSSGNTIYF; DNA: TGTGCCAGCAGCTCCACAGGGCCGAGCTCTGGAAACACCATATATTTT; V: TRBV7-6; J: TRBJ1-3; D: .; size: .
CDR3: CASSGLAKNIQYF; DNA: TGCGCCAGCAGTGGGTTAGCCAAAAACATTCAGTACTTC; V: TRBV10-1; J: TRBJ2-4; D: .; size: .
CDR3: CASSPRGRGGANTGELFF; DNA: TGTGCCAGCAGCCCCCGCGGGCGGGGGGGCGCGAACACCGGGGAGCTGTTTTTT; V: TRBV7-8; J: TRBJ2-2; D: TRBD2; size: .
CDR3: CASSEASRVLGQYF; DNA: TGTGCCAGCAGTGAAGCGTCCAGGGTCCTAGGGCAGTACTTC; V: TRBV6-1; J: TRBJ2-7; D: .; size: .
CDR3: CASSPRTGGYGYTF; DNA: TGTGCCAGCAGCCCTAGGACAGGAGGCTATGGCTACACCTTC; V: TRBV14; J: TRBJ1-2; D: TRBD1; size: few
CDR3: CASSEWTLGVYEQYF; DNA: TGTGCCAGCAGTGAATGGACCTTAGGGGTCTACGAGCAGTACTTC; V: TRBV6-1; J: TRBJ2-7; D: .; size: .
CDR3: CAWSVPAGNTIYF; DNA: TGTGCCTGGAGTGTCCCTGCTGGAAACACCATATATTTT; V: TRBV30; J: TRBJ1-3; D: .; size: .
CDR3: CASSRDITYEQYF; DNA: TGTGCCAGCTCAAGGGACATTACCTACGAGCAGTACTTC; V: TRBV11-1; J: TRBJ2-7; D: .; size: .